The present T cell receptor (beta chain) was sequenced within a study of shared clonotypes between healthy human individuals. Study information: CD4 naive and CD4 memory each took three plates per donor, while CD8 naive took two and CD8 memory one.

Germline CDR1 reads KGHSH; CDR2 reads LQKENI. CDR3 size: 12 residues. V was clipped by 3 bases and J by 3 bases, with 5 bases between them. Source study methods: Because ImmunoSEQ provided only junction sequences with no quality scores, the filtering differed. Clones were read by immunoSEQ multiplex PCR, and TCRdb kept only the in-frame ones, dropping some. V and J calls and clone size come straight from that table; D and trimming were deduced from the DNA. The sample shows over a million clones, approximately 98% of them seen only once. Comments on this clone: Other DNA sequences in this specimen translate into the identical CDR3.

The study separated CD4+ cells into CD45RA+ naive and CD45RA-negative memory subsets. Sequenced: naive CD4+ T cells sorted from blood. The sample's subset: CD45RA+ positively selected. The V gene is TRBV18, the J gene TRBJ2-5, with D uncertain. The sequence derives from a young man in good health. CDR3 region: CASSPREETQYF. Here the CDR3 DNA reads TGTGCCAGCTCACCCCGGGAAGAGACCCAGTACTTC.